Each of the 3 T cell receptor beta chains below was sequenced from the same sample in a study of cytomegalovirus exposure and HLA in healthy donors. Generated by immunoSEQ multiplex PCR, the TCRdb table keeps only in-frame clones and is missing some. The sample contains more than 130,000 clones, around 88% of which appear only once. The sample consisted of PBMCs. The receptors originated from a woman aged 18-29 years in good health and CMV-seropositive.

This clone was detected a few times. The chain recombines TRBV2 with TRBJ1-4; D gene uncertain. Trimming left V 5 bases short and J 11 bases short, with 9 bases between. The CDR3 totals 11 residues. The germline CDR1 and CDR2 sequences are SNHLY and FYNNEI. CDR3 residues: CASSMATKLFF. In nucleotides, the CDR3 is TGTGCCAGCAGTATGGCAACGAAACTGTTTTTT.

The chain employs TRBV28 and TRBJ1-2; a possible D gene is TRBD1 (5 bases). The CDR3 is made up of 14 amino acids. V lost 8 bases, J lost 6 bases, and 19 bases lay in between. Germline CDR1 MDHEN, CDR2 SYDVKM. CDR3 protein: CASVPFEAGNGYTF. The CDR3 DNA reads as TGTGCCAGCGTACCCTTTGAGGCAGGGAATGGCTACACCTTC.

The chain has TRBV18 and TRBJ1-3; D is uncertain. Germline V gene lookup returns CDR1 KGHSH and CDR2 LQKENI. V dropped 3 bases and J dropped 3 bases, with 9 bases sitting between them. The length of the CDR3 is 14 residues. CDR3 residues: CASSPRFLGNTIYF. The CDR3 DNA follows: TGTGCCAGCTCACCCAGGTTTCTTGGAAACACCATATATTTT.